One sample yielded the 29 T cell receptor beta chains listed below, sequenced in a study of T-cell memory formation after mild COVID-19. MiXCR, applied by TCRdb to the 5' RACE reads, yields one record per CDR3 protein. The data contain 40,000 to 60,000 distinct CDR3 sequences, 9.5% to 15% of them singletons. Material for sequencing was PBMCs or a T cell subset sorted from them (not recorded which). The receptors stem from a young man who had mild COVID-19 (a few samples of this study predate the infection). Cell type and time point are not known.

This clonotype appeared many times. CDR3 sequence reads: CASSLAASDEQYV. The CDR3 coding sequence is TGTGCCAGCAGCTTGGCGGCGAGCGACGAGCAGTACGTC. V usage is TRBV5-6 and J usage is TRBJ2-7; D ambiguous. V dropped 0 bases and J dropped 5 bases, with 9 bases sitting between them. In germline, CDR1 is SGHDT, CDR2 YYEEEE. The CDR3 runs to 13 residues.

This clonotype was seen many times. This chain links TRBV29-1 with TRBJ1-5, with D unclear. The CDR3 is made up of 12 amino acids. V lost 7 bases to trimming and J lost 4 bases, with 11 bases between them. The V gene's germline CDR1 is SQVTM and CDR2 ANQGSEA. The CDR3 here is CSAQDPNQPQHF. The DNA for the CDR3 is TGCAGCGCCCAGGACCCTAATCAGCCCCAGCATTTT.

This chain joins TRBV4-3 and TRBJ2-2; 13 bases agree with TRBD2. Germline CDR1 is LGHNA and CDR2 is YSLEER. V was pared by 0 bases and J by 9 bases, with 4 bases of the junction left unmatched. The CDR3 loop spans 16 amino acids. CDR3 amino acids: CASSQDRLAGGRELFF. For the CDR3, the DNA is TGCGCCAGCAGCCAAGATCGACTAGCGGGGGGTCGGGAGCTGTTTTTT.

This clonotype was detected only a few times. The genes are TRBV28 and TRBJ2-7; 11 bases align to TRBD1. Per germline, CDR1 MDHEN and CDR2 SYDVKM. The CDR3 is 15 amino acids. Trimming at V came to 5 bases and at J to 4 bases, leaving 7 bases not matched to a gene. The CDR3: CASSPGTGGRYEQYV. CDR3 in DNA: TGTGCCAGCAGTCCCGGGACAGGGGGTAGGTACGAGCAGTACGTC.

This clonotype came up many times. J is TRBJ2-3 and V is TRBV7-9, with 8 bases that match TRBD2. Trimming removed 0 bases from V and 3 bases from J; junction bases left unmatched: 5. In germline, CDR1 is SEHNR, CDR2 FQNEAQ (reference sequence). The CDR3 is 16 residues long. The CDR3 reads CASSLAPGGPTDTQYF. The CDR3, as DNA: TGTGCCAGCAGCTTAGCCCCGGGGGGGCCGACAGATACGCAGTATTTT.

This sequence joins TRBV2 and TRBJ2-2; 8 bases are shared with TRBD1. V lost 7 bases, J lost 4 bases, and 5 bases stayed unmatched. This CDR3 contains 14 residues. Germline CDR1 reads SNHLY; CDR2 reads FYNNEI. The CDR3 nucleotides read TGTGCCAGCAACCGACAGGGGCCCACCGGGGAGCTGTTTTTT. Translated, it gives CASNRQGPTGELFF.

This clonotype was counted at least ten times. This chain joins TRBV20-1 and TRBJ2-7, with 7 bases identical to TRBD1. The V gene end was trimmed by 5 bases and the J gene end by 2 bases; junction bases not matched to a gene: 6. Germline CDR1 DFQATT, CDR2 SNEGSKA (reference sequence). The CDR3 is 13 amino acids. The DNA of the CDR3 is TGCAGTGCTTGGACAGGACAAACCTACGAGCAGTACGTC. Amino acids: CSAWTGQTYEQYV.

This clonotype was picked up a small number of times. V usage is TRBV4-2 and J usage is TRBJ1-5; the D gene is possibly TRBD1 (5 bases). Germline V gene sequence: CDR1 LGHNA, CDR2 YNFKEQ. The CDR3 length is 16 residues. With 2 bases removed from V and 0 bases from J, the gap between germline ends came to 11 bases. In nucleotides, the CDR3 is TGTGCCAGCAGCCAACAGGGAGGCCATAGCAATCAGCCCCAGCATTTT. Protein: CASSQQGGHSNQPQHF.

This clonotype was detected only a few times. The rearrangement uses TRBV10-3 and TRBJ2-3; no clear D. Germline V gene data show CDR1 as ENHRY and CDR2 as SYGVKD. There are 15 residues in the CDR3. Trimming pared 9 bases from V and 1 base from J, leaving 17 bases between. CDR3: CAISSQADGTDTQYF. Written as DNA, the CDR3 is TGTGCCATTTCGTCTCAGGCGGACGGCACAGATACGCAGTATTTT.

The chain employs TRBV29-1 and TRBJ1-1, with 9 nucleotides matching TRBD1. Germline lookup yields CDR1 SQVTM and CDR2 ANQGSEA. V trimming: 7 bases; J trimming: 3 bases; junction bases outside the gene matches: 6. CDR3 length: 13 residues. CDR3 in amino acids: CSAVTGGHTEAFF. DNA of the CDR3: TGCAGCGCCGTGACAGGGGGGCACACTGAAGCTTTCTTT. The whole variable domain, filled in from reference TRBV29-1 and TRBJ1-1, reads SAVISQKPSRDICQRGTSLTIQCQVDSQVTMMFWYRQQPGQSLTLIATANQGSEATYESGFVIDKFPISRPNLTFSTLTVSNMSPEDSSIYLCSAVTGGHTEAFFGQGTRLTVV.

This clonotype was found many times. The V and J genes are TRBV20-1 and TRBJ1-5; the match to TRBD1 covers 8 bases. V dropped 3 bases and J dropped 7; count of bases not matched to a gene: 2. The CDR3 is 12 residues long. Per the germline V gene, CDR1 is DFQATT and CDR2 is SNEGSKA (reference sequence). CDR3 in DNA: TGCAGTGCTAGGACAGGGGAACAGCCCCAGCATTTT. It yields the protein CSARTGEQPQHF.

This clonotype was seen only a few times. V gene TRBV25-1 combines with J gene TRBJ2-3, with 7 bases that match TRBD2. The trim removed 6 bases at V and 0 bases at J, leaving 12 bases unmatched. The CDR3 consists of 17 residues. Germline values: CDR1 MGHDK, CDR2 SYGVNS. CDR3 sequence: CASSPRRGLTSTDTQYF. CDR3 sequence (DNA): TGTGCCAGCAGCCCTCGGCGGGGGTTGACTAGCACAGATACGCAGTATTTT.

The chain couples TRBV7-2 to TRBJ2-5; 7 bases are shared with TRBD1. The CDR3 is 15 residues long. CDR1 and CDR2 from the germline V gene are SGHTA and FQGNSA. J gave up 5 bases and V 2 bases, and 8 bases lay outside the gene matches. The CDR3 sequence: CASSLRGLGLETQYF. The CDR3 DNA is TGTGCCAGCAGCTTAAGGGGGCTGGGGCTGGAGACCCAGTACTTC.

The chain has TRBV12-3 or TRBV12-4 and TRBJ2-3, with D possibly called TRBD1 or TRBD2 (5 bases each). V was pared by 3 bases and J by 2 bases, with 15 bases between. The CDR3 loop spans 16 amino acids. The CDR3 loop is CASSLRDGVFTDTQYF. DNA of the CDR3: TGTGCCAGCAGTTTGAGGGACGGGGTATTCACAGATACGCAGTATTTT.

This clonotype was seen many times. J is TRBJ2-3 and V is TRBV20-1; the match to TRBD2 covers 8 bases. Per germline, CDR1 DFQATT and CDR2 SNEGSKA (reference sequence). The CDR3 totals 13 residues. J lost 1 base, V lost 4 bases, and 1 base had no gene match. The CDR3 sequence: CSANGGGTDTQYF. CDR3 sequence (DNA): TGCAGTGCTAACGGGGGGGGCACAGATACGCAGTATTTT.

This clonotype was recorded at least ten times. The CDR3 protein is CASISGGLYSYNEQFF. The CDR3 region has the DNA TGTGCCAGCATTAGTGGGGGGCTTTACTCCTACAATGAGCAGTTCTTC. The chain recombines TRBV6-2 or TRBV6-3 with TRBJ2-1; TRBD1 or TRBD2 may be the D gene (6 bases each). Germline-derived CDR1 and CDR2 are MNHEY and SVGEGT. The CDR3 totals 16 residues. V was trimmed by 7 bases and J by 0 bases, leaving 16 bases between them.

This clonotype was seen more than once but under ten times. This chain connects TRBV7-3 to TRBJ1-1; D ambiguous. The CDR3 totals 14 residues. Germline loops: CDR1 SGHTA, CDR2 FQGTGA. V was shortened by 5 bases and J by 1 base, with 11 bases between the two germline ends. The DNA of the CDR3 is TGTGCCAGCAGCCTCATCGGAGGGAACACTGAAGCTTTCTTT. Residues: CASSLIGGNTEAFF.

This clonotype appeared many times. The CDR3 region has the DNA TGTGCCAGCAGCTTAACACCGACTAGCGGGGGAAGGTTGGATACGCAGTATTTT. Encoded protein: CASSLTPTSGGRLDTQYF. The J gene is TRBJ2-3, the V gene TRBV7-3, with 12 bases aligning to TRBD2. V lost 0 bases to trimming and J lost 6 bases; unmatched junction nucleotides: 10. Germline V gives CDR1 SGHTA, CDR2 FQGTGA. CDR3 length: 18 amino acids.

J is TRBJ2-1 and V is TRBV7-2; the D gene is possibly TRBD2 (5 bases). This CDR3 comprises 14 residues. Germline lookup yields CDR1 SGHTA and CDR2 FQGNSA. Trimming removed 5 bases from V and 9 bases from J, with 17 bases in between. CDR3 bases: TGTGCCAGCAGCCCAGACGGGGTACGAGGTGAGCAGTTCTTC. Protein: CASSPDGVRGEQFF.

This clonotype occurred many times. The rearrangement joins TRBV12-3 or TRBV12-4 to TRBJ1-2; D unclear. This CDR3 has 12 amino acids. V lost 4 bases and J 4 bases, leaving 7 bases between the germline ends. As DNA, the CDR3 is TGTGCCAGCAGTTCCGGGATCTATGGCTACACCTTC. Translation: CASSSGIYGYTF.

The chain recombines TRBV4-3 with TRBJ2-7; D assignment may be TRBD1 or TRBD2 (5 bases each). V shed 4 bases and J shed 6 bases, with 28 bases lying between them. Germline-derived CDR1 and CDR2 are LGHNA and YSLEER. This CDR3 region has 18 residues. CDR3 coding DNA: TGCGCCAGCAGCCCCCTAATGATAAGGGACGGTGACGGTGGCGAGCAGTACTTC. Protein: CASSPLMIRDGDGGEQYF.

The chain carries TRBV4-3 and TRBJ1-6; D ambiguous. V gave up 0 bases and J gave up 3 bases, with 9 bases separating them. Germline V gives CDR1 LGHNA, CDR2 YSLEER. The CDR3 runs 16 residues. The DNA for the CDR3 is TGCGCCAGCAGCCAAGATGGGCCGGGCTATAATTCACCCCTCCACTTT. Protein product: CASSQDGPGYNSPLHF.

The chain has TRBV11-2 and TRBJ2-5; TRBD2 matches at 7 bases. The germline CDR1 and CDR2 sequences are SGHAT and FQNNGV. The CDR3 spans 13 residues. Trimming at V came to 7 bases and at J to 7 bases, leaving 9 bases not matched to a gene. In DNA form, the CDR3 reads TGTGCCAGCAACGAATGGGGGGGGGTGACCCAGTACTTC. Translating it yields CASNEWGGVTQYF.

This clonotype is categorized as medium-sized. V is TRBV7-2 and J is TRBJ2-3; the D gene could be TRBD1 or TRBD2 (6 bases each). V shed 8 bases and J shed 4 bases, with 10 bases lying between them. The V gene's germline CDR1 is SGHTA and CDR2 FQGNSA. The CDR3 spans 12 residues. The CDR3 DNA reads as TGTGCCAGCGAGGGGGGTTCAGATACGCAGTATTTT. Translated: CASEGGSDTQYF.

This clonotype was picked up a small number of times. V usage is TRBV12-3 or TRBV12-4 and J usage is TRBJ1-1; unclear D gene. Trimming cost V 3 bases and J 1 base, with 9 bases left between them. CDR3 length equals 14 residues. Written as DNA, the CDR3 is TGTGCCAGCAGTTTGCACACGGGGAACACTGAAGCTTTCTTT. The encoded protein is CASSLHTGNTEAFF.

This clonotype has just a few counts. The CDR3 reads CASSFINAGTSGGGSYNEQFF. The CDR3 DNA reads as TGTGCCAGCAGTTTTATCAACGCCGGGACTAGCGGGGGGGGCTCCTACAATGAGCAGTTCTTC. The chain recombines TRBV6-2 or TRBV6-3 with TRBJ2-1, with 16 nucleotides matching TRBD2. Germline V gene lookup returns CDR1 MNHEY and CDR2 SVGEGT. This CDR3 region has 21 residues. The J segment lost 0 bases and the V segment lost 4 bases, leaving 12 bases of the junction unmatched.

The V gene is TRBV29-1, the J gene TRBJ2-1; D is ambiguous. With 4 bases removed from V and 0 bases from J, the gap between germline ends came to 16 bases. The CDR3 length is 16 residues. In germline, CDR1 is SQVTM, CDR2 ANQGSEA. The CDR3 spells CSVVRTIQSSYNEQFF. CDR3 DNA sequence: TGCAGCGTTGTGCGAACCATCCAGAGCTCCTACAATGAGCAGTTCTTC.

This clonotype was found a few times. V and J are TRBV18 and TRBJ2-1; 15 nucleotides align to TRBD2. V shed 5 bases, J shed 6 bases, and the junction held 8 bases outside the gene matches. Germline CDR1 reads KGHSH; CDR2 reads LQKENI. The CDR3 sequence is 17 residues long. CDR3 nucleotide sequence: TGTGCCAGCTCATCTCGGACTAGCGGGGGGGCCTTCAATGAGCAGTTCTTC. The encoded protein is CASSSRTSGGAFNEQFF.

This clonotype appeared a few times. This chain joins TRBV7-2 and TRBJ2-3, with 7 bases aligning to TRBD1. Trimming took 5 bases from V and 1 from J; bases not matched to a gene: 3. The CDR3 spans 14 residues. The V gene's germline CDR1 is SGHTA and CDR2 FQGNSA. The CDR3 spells CASSPGTGTDTQYF. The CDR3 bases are TGTGCCAGCAGCCCCGGGACAGGCACAGATACGCAGTATTTT.